This TCR beta chain stems from a study of T cell clones after liver transplantation. Study-wide context: TCRbeta sequencing after a pre-transplant mixed lymphocyte reaction identified graft-donor-reactive clones, later tracked in post-transplant blood. Three of eight recipients were HCV-positive; others had non-autoimmune, non-viral indications.

In germline, CDR1 is LNHDA, CDR2 SQIVND (reference sequence). Between the trimmed V and J ends, which lost 6 bases and 3 bases, there was a span of 10 bases. The CDR3 sequence is 13 residues long. Here immunoSEQ multiplex PCR was the method, and the copy in TCRdb shows in-frame clones only, minus some. The sample consists of some 80,000 clones, around 84% of them appearing once. As to this clone: Its antigen remains unidentified.

Study conclusions and caveats: Graft donor-reactive T cells possibly entered the graft instead of undergoing deletion.

The sequenced sample was CD4+ T cells from blood, obtained about 50 months after liver transplant. V gene TRBV19 combines with J gene TRBJ2-3; no clear D gene. The TCR originated in a human patient who received a liver transplant. The graft donor may have contributed some T cells. This chain's CDR3 is CASSDRKTDTQYF. The CDR3 DNA is TGTGCCAGTAGCGACCGGAAGACAGATACGCAGTATTTT.